This T cell receptor (beta chain) was recorded in a study of early T cells in non-severe SARS-CoV-2 infection. In the study overall: Bulk RNA taken from unsorted whole blood was sequenced, leaving chains unpaired. Study outcomes and limitations: Matching against VDJdb likely underestimated virus-specific expansions, favoring anti-spike CD8.

cDNA molecules, individually, were tagged with unique molecular identifiers. TCRdb itself ran the 5' RACE reads through MiXCR, one entry per CDR3 protein. The sample holds tens of thousands of distinct CDR3 sequences; more than 13% are singletons and the top ten take under 4%. With 6 bases clipped from V and 3 bases from J, the junction kept 9 bases outside the gene matches. The CDR3 loop spans 15 amino acids. Comments on this clonotype: Its antigen is unknown.

The gene calls are TRBV12-3 or TRBV12-4 and TRBJ1-1; 8 bases align to TRBD1. Specimen: whole blood. The clonotype comes from an adult who was a healthcare worker with PCR-confirmed SARS-CoV-2 infection or an uninfected control (not recorded which). This CDR3 is CASRPNRGTDTEAFF. CDR3 nucleotides: TGTGCCAGCAGACCGAACAGGGGGACTGACACTGAAGCTTTCTTT.